This passage covers 11 T cell receptor beta chains from one sample sequenced in a study of PD-1 blockade in classical Hodgkin lymphoma. Data came from immunoSEQ multiplex PCR; TCRdb stores just in-frame clones and leaves some out. The table lists 15,000 to 20,000 clones, 75% to 85% of them singletons. All patients experienced relapse after autologous stem cell transplantation, and brentuximab vedotin exposure was variable. Sequencing used peripheral blood mononuclear cells (PBMCs), obtained at baseline. The receptors here all came from a human donor with classical Hodgkin lymphoma.

This clone was seen a few times. CDR3 in amino acids: CASSLAGGRYNEQFF. CDR3 bases: TGTGCCAGCAGCTTAGCGGGGGGACGCTACAATGAGCAGTTCTTC. V is TRBV7-9 and J is TRBJ2-1, with D maybe TRBD2 (6 bases). The germline gives CDR1 SEHNR, CDR2 FQNEAQ (reference sequence). The CDR3 consists of 15 residues. V lost 0 bases and J 3 bases, leaving 9 bases between the germline ends. Based on the CDR3 plus reference TRBV7-9 and TRBJ2-1, the full variable domain is DTGVSQNPRHKITKRGQNVTFRCDPISEHNRLYWYRQTLGQGPEFLTYFQNEAQLEKSRLLSDRFSAERPKGSFSTLEIQRTEQGDSAMYLCASSLAGGRYNEQFFGPGTRLTVL.

The V gene is TRBV5-1, the J gene TRBJ2-1; TRBD2 aligns across 10 bases. V shed 4 bases and J 6 bases; nucleotides not matched to a gene: 16. The V gene's germline CDR1 is SGHRS and CDR2 YFSETQ. This CDR3 spans 18 amino acids. The DNA of the CDR3 is TGCGCCAGCAGCGTGGGGTTAGCGGGAGGACGTAGGGGCAATGAGCAGTTCTTC. Residues: CASSVGLAGGRRGNEQFF.

The chain carries TRBV20-1 and TRBJ1-4; D is perhaps TRBD1 (6 bases). V lost 5 bases and J lost 8, with 9 bases in between. CDR1 is DFQATT and CDR2 is SNEGSKA in the germline V gene (reference sequence). CDR3 length: 11 residues. CDR3 in amino acids: CSAFTGEKLFF. The DNA for the CDR3 is TGCAGTGCTTTCACAGGGGAAAAACTGTTTTTT.

This chain joins TRBV20-1 and TRBJ2-7; unclear D gene. Germline V gene data show CDR1 as DFQATT and CDR2 as SNEGSKA (reference sequence). Between the trimmed V and J ends, which lost 6 bases and 5 bases, there was a span of 11 bases. The length of the CDR3 is 11 residues. The CDR3 reads CSARRLDEQYF. The CDR3 DNA is TGCAGTGCCAGGCGACTGGACGAGCAGTACTTC.

This clone is a singleton in its sample. J is TRBJ2-7 and V is TRBV7-8, with 10 bases matching TRBD2. The CDR3 loop spans 16 amino acids. Trimming took 0 bases from V and 0 from J; bases not matched to a gene: 2. CDR1 is SGHVS and CDR2 is FQNEAQ in the germline V gene. The CDR3 DNA follows: TGTGCCAGCAGCTTAGCTAGCGGGGGGTTCTCCTACGAGCAGTACTTC. Translating it yields CASSLASGGFSYEQYF.

This clone was counted only a few times. The chain combines TRBV11-3 with TRBJ2-1; the D call may be TRBD1 or TRBD2 (6 bases each). Germline V gives CDR1 SGHNT, CDR2 YENEEA. The CDR3 is 13 residues long. The germline V and J ends were trimmed by 1 base and 10 bases, with 11 bases remaining between them. CDR3 amino acids: CASSLAGGGEQFF. The CDR3 bases are TGTGCCAGCAGCTTAGCCGGGGGCGGGGAGCAGTTCTTC.

The V call is TRBV19, the J call TRBJ1-5, with D hard to call. Germline loops: CDR1 LNHDA, CDR2 SQIVND (reference sequence). V was pared by 4 bases and J by 0 bases, with 7 bases between. The CDR3 length is 14 residues. The CDR3 nucleotides read TGTGCCAGTAGTAAGGTCGTTAGCAATCAGCCCCAGCATTTT. This gives the protein CASSKVVSNQPQHF. Looking up the rest from reference TRBV19 and TRBJ1-5 gives the full variable domain: DGGITQSPKYLFRKEGQNVTLSCEQNLNHDAMYWYRQDPGQGLRLIYYSQIVNDFQKGDIAEGYSVSREKKESFPLTVTSAQKNPTAFYLCASSKVVSNQPQHFGDGTRLSIL.

The chain is built from TRBV25-1 and TRBJ1-1, with TRBD1 matching over 7 bases. After removal of 3 bases from V and 5 bases from J, the junction contained 9 bases not matched to a gene. The CDR3 totals 15 residues. The V gene's germline CDR1 is MGHDK and CDR2 SYGVNS. Here the CDR3 reads CASSDPQGGRTEAFF. Written as DNA, the CDR3 is TGTGCCAGCAGTGACCCTCAGGGGGGGAGGACTGAAGCTTTCTTT.

The gene calls are TRBV6-5 and TRBJ2-7; D ambiguous. V lost 0 bases, J lost 5 bases, and 5 bases lay in between. The CDR3 is 12 residues long. Germline V gene data show CDR1 as MNHEY and CDR2 as SVGAGI. The DNA of the CDR3 is TGTGCCAGCAGTTACTCTAAAAACGAGCAGTACTTC. Translation: CASSYSKNEQYF.

The chain combines TRBV2 with TRBJ2-3; weak D call: TRBD2 (7 bases). The CDR3 runs to 17 residues. In germline, CDR1 is SNHLY, CDR2 FYNNEI. Trimming cost V 5 bases and J 3 bases, with 21 bases left between them. The CDR3 bases are TGTGCCAGCAGTCCCGGGGGGCTATTCCCCGGGACAGATACGCAGTATTTT. Protein: CASSPGGLFPGTDTQYF.

CDR3 DNA: TGCAGCGTGGGCGACACCACGACGCAGTATTTT. This codes for CSVGDTTTQYF. This chain connects TRBV29-1 to TRBJ2-3; no firm D call. V lost 6 bases to trimming and J lost 9 bases, with 13 bases between them. The CDR3 consists of 11 residues. Germline CDR1 is SQVTM and CDR2 is ANQGSEA.